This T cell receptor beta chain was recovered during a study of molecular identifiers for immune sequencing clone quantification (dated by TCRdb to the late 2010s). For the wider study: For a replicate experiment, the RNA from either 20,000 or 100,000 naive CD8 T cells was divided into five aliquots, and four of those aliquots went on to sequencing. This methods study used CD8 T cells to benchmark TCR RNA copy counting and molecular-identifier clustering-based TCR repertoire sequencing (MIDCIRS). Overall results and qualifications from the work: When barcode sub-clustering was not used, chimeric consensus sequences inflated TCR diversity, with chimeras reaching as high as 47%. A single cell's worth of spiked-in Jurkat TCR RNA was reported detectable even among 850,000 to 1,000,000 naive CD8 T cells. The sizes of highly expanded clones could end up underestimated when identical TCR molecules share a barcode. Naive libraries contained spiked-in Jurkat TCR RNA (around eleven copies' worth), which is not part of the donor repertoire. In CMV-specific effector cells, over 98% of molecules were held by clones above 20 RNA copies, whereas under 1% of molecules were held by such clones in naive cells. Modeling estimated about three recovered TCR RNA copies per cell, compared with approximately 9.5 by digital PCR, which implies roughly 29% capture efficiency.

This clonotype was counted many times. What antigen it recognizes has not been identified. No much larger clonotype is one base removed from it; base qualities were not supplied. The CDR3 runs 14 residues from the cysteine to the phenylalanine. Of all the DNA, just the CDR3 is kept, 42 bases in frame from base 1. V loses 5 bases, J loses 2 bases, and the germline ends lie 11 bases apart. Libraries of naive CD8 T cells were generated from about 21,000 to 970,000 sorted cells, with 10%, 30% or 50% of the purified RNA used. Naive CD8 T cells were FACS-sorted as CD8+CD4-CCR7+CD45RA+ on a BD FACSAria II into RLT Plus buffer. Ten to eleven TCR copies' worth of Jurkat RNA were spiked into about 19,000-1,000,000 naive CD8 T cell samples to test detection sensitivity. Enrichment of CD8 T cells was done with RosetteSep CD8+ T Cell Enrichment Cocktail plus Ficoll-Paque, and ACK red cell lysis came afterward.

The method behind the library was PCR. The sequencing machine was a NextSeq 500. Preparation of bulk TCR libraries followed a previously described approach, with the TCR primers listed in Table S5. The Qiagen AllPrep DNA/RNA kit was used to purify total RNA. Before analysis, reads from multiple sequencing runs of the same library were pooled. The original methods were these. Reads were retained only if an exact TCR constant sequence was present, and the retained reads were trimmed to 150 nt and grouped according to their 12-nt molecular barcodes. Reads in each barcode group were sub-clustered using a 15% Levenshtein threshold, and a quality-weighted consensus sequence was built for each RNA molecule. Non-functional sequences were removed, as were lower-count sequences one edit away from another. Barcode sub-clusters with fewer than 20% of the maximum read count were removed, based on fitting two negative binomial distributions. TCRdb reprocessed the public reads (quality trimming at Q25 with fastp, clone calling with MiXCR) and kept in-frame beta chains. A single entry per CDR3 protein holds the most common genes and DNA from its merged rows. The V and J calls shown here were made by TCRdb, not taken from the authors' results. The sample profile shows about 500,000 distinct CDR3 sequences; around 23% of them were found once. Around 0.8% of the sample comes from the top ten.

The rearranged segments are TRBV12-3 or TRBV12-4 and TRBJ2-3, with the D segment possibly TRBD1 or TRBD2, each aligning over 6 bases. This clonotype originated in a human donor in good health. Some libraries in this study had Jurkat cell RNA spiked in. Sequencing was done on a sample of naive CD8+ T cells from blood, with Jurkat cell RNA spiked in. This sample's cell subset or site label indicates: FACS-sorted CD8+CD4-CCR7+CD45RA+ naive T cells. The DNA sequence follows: TGTGCCAGCAGTAGGGGGGCCGACACAGATACGCAGTATTTT. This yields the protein CASSRGADTDTQYF.